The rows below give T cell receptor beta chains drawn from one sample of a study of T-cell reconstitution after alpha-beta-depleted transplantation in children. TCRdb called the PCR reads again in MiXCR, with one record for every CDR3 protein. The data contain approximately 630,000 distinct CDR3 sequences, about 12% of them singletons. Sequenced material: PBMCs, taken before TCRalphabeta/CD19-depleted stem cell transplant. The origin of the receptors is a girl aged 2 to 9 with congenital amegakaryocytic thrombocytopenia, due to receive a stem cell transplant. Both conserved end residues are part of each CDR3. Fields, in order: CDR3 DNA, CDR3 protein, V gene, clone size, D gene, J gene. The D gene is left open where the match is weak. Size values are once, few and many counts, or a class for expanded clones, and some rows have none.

CDR3 DNA: TGTGCCAGCAGCCCAGCGGGGGTTAGCCCTGCTGAGACCCAGTACTTC
CDR3 protein: CASSPAGVSPAETQYF
V gene: TRBV9
clone size: few
D gene: TRBD2
J gene: TRBJ2-5

CDR3 DNA: TGTGCCAGCAGCTTAGGAACTAGCGGGTACCACAATGAGCAGTTCTTC
CDR3 protein: CASSLGTSGYHNEQFF
V gene: TRBV11-2
clone size: NA
D gene: TRBD2
J gene: TRBJ2-1

CDR3 DNA: TGCAGTGCCCAGACGGGACGGAGGAACACTGAAGCTTTCTTT
CDR3 protein: CSAQTGRRNTEAFF
V gene: TRBV20-1
clone size: many
D gene: NA
J gene: TRBJ1-1

CDR3 DNA: TGTGCCAGCAGCTTGGAGCGGGAGGTGACAGATACGCAGTATTTT
CDR3 protein: CASSLEREVTDTQYF
V gene: TRBV5-6
clone size: many
D gene: TRBD2
J gene: TRBJ2-3

CDR3 DNA: TGTGCCAGCAGTTCGACAACTAGCGGCACAGATACGCAGTATTTT
CDR3 protein: CASSSTTSGTDTQYF
V gene: TRBV12-3/TRBV12-4
clone size: few
D gene: TRBD2
J gene: TRBJ2-3

CDR3 DNA: TGCGCCAGTCTAAGCGGGAGAGGCCCAGATACGCAGTATTTT
CDR3 protein: CASLSGRGPDTQYF
V gene: TRBV5-1
clone size: NA
D gene: TRBD2
J gene: TRBJ2-3

CDR3 DNA: TGTGCCACCAGCAGAGGATTGGGAAGGTCGTTCTTC
CDR3 protein: CATSRGLGRSFF
V gene: TRBV15
clone size: many
D gene: NA
J gene: TRBJ2-1

CDR3 DNA: TGTGCCAGCGCCCTACCGAGCGACTACAATGAGCAGTTCTTC
CDR3 protein: CASALPSDYNEQFF
V gene: TRBV19
clone size: many
D gene: NA
J gene: TRBJ2-1

CDR3 DNA: TGCGCCAGCAGCTTGGATAGCAGTGGGTACAATGAGCAGTTCTTC
CDR3 protein: CASSLDSSGYNEQFF
V gene: TRBV5-1
clone size: many
D gene: NA
J gene: TRBJ2-1

CDR3 DNA: TGTGCCAGCAACTCAGCTCAAGAAGCTTTCTTT
CDR3 protein: CASNSAQEAFF
V gene: TRBV6-5
clone size: many
D gene: NA
J gene: TRBJ1-1

CDR3 DNA: TGTGCCAGCAGCGCTGGGACAGGGTCCGGGGAGCTGTTTTTT
CDR3 protein: CASSAGTGSGELFF
V gene: TRBV7-9
clone size: few
D gene: TRBD1
J gene: TRBJ2-2

CDR3 DNA: TGTGCCAGCAGCCCTAGGGTTATAGAGACCCAGTACTTC
CDR3 protein: CASSPRVIETQYF
V gene: TRBV28
clone size: many
D gene: NA
J gene: TRBJ2-5

CDR3 DNA: TGTGCCACCAGCAGAGATTTAACTCGTTCGGGGTCCTACGAGCAGTACTTC
CDR3 protein: CATSRDLTRSGSYEQYF
V gene: TRBV15
clone size: NA
D gene: NA
J gene: TRBJ2-7

CDR3 DNA: TGTGCCGTACCCTACTGGGACAGCTCTTCCGAGCAGTACTTC
CDR3 protein: CAVPYWDSSSEQYF
V gene: TRBV2
clone size: NA
D gene: TRBD1
J gene: TRBJ2-7

CDR3 DNA: TGTGCCAGCAGCTTAACTTCGGCAGGCCAGGTTACGCAGTATTTT
CDR3 protein: CASSLTSAGQVTQYF
V gene: TRBV7-3
clone size: few
D gene: NA
J gene: TRBJ2-3

CDR3 DNA: TGCAGTGCTGGGTGGGGAGGAGTTGGCCAGCCCCAGCATTTT
CDR3 protein: CSAGWGGVGQPQHF
V gene: TRBV20-1
clone size: NA
D gene: NA
J gene: TRBJ1-5

CDR3 DNA: TGCAGTGCTAACTTGCCTTTGGCCTCCTACGAGCAGTACTTC
CDR3 protein: CSANLPLASYEQYF
V gene: TRBV20-1
clone size: NA
D gene: NA
J gene: TRBJ2-7

CDR3 DNA: TGTGCCAGCAGCCACGGGACCCCATCCTACAATGAGCAGTTCTTC
CDR3 protein: CASSHGTPSYNEQFF
V gene: TRBV3-1
clone size: few
D gene: NA
J gene: TRBJ2-1

CDR3 DNA: TGCAGCGCTCGACTCGAGAAGGAACTGTTTTTT
CDR3 protein: CSARLEKELFF
V gene: TRBV29-1
clone size: many
D gene: NA
J gene: TRBJ1-4

CDR3 DNA: TGCGCCAGCAGCAAAGCTCCAACTAGCGGGGCCCACACATTTTATCAAGAGACCCAGTACTTC
CDR3 protein: CASSKAPTSGAHTFYQETQYF
V gene: TRBV5-1
clone size: many
D gene: TRBD2
J gene: TRBJ2-5

CDR3 DNA: TGCGCCAGCAGCCAAGTTGACCTGGGGTTTTCCTACAATGAGCAGTTCTTC
CDR3 protein: CASSQVDLGFSYNEQFF
V gene: TRBV4-1
clone size: few
D gene: NA
J gene: TRBJ2-1

CDR3 DNA: TGTGCCAGCCGATTGAGGAGGCCCTACGAGCAGTACTTC
CDR3 protein: CASRLRRPYEQYF
V gene: TRBV7-2
clone size: NA
D gene: NA
J gene: TRBJ2-7

CDR3 DNA: TGTGCCAGCTGCCTGATCCGCGGACAACGGAAGTCACCCCTCCACTTT
CDR3 protein: CASCLIRGQRKSPLHF
V gene: TRBV7-9
clone size: NA
D gene: NA
J gene: TRBJ1-6

CDR3 DNA: TGCAGTGCTAGAGATTCACGGGAGGGCAACACCGGGGAGCTGTTTTTT
CDR3 protein: CSARDSREGNTGELFF
V gene: TRBV20-1
clone size: many
D gene: TRBD2
J gene: TRBJ2-2

CDR3 DNA: TGTGCCAGCAGTAACCAGGTGACCTACGAGCAGTACTTC
CDR3 protein: CASSNQVTYEQYF
V gene: TRBV12-3/TRBV12-4
clone size: many
D gene: NA
J gene: TRBJ2-7

CDR3 DNA: TGTGCCAGCAGCTCGAATTACTACAATGAGCAGTTCTTC
CDR3 protein: CASSSNYYNEQFF
V gene: TRBV5-6
clone size: many
D gene: NA
J gene: TRBJ2-1

CDR3 DNA: TGCGCCAGCAGCGGCCGGGGAGACGAGCAGTACTTC
CDR3 protein: CASSGRGDEQYF
V gene: TRBV5-1
clone size: few
D gene: NA
J gene: TRBJ2-7

CDR3 DNA: TGCAGCGTTGTCTTGCTAGGCAGCTACGAGCAGTACTTC
CDR3 protein: CSVVLLGSYEQYF
V gene: TRBV29-1
clone size: few
D gene: NA
J gene: TRBJ2-7

CDR3 DNA: TGCGCCAGCAGCTTGGGCACAGGGAGCGCCCGGCCCCAGCATTTT
CDR3 protein: CASSLGTGSARPQHF
V gene: TRBV5-1
clone size: many
D gene: NA
J gene: TRBJ1-5

CDR3 DNA: TGTGCCAGCAGTTTGCCGGGGGTCCCTGAGACCCAGTACTTC
CDR3 protein: CASSLPGVPETQYF
V gene: TRBV28
clone size: many
D gene: NA
J gene: TRBJ2-5

CDR3 DNA: TGCGCCAGCAGCTGGACTAGCGGGATTTCGAGAGGGCAAGAGACCCAGTACTTC
CDR3 protein: CASSWTSGISRGQETQYF
V gene: TRBV5-1
clone size: few
D gene: TRBD2
J gene: TRBJ2-5

CDR3 DNA: TGCGCCAGCAGGTTGAAGACCCGCGAAGGGGAGCAGTACTTC
CDR3 protein: CASRLKTREGEQYF
V gene: TRBV5-1
clone size: few
D gene: NA
J gene: TRBJ2-7

CDR3 DNA: TGCGCCAGCAGCGTTAGTTTGGCCTGGGGCTACACCTTC
CDR3 protein: CASSVSLAWGYTF
V gene: TRBV5-1
clone size: NA
D gene: NA
J gene: TRBJ1-2

CDR3 DNA: TGTGCCACCAGTAGAGGACTAGTCAACACCGGGGAGCTGTTTTTT
CDR3 protein: CATSRGLVNTGELFF
V gene: TRBV15
clone size: many
D gene: TRBD2
J gene: TRBJ2-2

CDR3 DNA: TGTGCCAGCAGTGAATGGGACCCTTCCTACAATGAGCAGTTCTTC
CDR3 protein: CASSEWDPSYNEQFF
V gene: TRBV2
clone size: few
D gene: NA
J gene: TRBJ2-1

CDR3 DNA: TGCAGTGCCTTGGGGATCTACGAGCAGTACTTC
CDR3 protein: CSALGIYEQYF
V gene: TRBV20-1
clone size: few
D gene: NA
J gene: TRBJ2-7

CDR3 DNA: TGCGCCAGCAGCGCCCGGGCATCAATCTACGAGCAGTACTTC
CDR3 protein: CASSARASIYEQYF
V gene: TRBV5-1
clone size: many
D gene: NA
J gene: TRBJ2-7